This TCR beta chain was captured by sequencing in a study of cytomegalovirus exposure and HLA in healthy donors. This CDR3 comprises 14 residues. Per germline, CDR1 ENHRY and CDR2 SYGVKD. Trimming took 5 bases from V and 4 from J, leaving 11 bases between them. Primers: 60 Vbeta forward and 13 Jbeta reverse. The repertoire was sequenced with immunoSEQ multiplex PCR; TCRdb's copy has only in-frame clones and lacks some. The sample has tens of thousands of clones; about two thirds are singletons. This sequence was found in a man in his forties or fifties in good health and CMV-seropositive. The chain combines TRBV10-3 with TRBJ2-2; maybe TRBD1 (6 bases). The sample was PBMCs. The CDR3 DNA reads TGTGCCATCAGTAATCAGGACAGCACCGGGGAGCTGTTTTTT. It yields the protein CAISNQDSTGELFF.